There are many counts of the clone carrying this T cell receptor (beta chain). The target antigen is unknown. Arm-PCR of CDR3 regions with iRepertoire HTBI primers generated TCR beta libraries. The authors' processing: Identification of gene segments yielded 60 to 80 TRBV and about 14 TRBJ across samples. Via MiXCR, TCRdb re-called the multiplex PCR reads, giving one row per CDR3 protein. The V and J calls were determined by TCRdb, not by the authors. The sample contains about 460,000 distinct CDR3 sequences, about 20% of which appear only once. The sample comes from a study of regulatory T cells in long-lasting Graves disease. Study-wide points: There was favoring of TRBV28, TRBJ1-2 and TRBJ2-5 in persistent disease.

Indicated time point: persistent/refractory GD, antithyroid drugs over 5 years with positive TRAb. PBMCs provided the RNA from which the TCR library was made. In germline, CDR1 is MGHDK, CDR2 SYGVNS. V gave up 3 bases and J gave up 0 bases, with 8 bases separating them. The CDR3 is 15 residues long. The material sequenced was peripheral blood mononuclear cells (PBMCs), taken when the disease was refractory, from a patient treated with antithyroid drugs. The sequence derives from a female donor with Graves disease. The rearrangement links TRBV25-1 to TRBJ2-2; a weak D match, TRBD2 (5 bases). The CDR3, as DNA: TGTGCCAGCAGTGAGACCGGGACGAACACCGGGGAGCTGTTTTTT. It encodes CASSETGTNTGELFF.